These 12 T cell receptor beta chains were all obtained from the same sample, sequenced in a study of OX40 agonist ivuxolimab in advanced cancers. Assay used: immunoSEQ multiplex PCR; TCRdb lists only in-frame clones, some missing. The sample lists tens of thousands of clones, 70% to 90% seen once, with roughly 8% in the top ten. The sample consisted of CD4+ or CD8+ T cells sorted from blood, taken in a trial of the OX40 agonist ivuxolimab. All receptors derive from an adult with an advanced solid tumor such as melanoma, head and neck, liver or kidney cancer.

The count of this clone is one. The rearrangement links TRBV28 to TRBJ1-2, with TRBD1 identical over 9 bases. Germline CDR1 MDHEN, CDR2 SYDVKM. The CDR3 consists of 14 residues. V was clipped by 8 bases and J by 2 bases; unmatched bases: 6. The DNA for the CDR3 is TGTGCCAGCGGGGACAGGGCGATAAACTATGGCTACACCTTC. Protein sequence: CASGDRAINYGYTF.

The chain uses TRBV19 and TRBJ2-4, with D unclear. Trimming shortened V by 2 bases and J by 2 bases, and 10 bases separated the two germline ends. There are 15 residues in the CDR3. CDR1 is LNHDA and CDR2 is SQIVND in the germline V gene (reference sequence). The CDR3 loop reads CASSIPSGSKNIQYF. CDR3 nucleotide sequence: TGTGCCAGTAGTATACCGTCCGGGTCCAAAAACATTCAGTACTTC.

The genes are TRBV5-6 and TRBJ1-3, with 9 positions matching TRBD1. Germline V gives CDR1 SGHDT, CDR2 YYEEEE. The CDR3 is made up of 15 amino acids. V was clipped by 4 bases and J by 3 bases; unmatched bases: 5. The chain's CDR3 is CASSADRGDGNTIYF. CDR3 coding DNA: TGTGCCAGCAGCGCGGACAGGGGAGATGGAAACACCATATATTTT.

V usage is TRBV10-3 and J usage is TRBJ1-1; no clear D gene. The CDR3 runs to 12 residues. Trimming removed 2 bases at V and 5 bases at J, with 6 bases between. CDR1 is ENHRY, CDR2 SYGVKD, per germline. Written as DNA, the CDR3 is TGTGCCATCAGTGAGGGTGGGACTGAAGCTTTCTTT. Protein product: CAISEGGTEAFF.

V usage is TRBV7-2 and J usage is TRBJ2-4; 9 bases fit TRBD1. The CDR3 spans 14 residues. V lost 5 bases and J lost 7; bases outside the gene matches: 6. CDR1 is SGHTA and CDR2 is FQGNSA in the germline V gene. CDR3 region: CASSPRQGGNIQYF. In DNA form, the CDR3 reads TGTGCCAGCAGCCCCAGACAGGGGGGTAACATTCAGTACTTC.

The gene calls are TRBV6-1 and TRBJ1-4; D not resolved. The CDR3 length is 11 residues. Trimming cost V 1 base and J 8 bases, with 2 bases left between them. Germline V gene sequence: CDR1 MNHNS, CDR2 SASEGT. The CDR3 loop is CASSEDEKLFF. The CDR3 DNA reads TGTGCCAGCAGTGAAGACGAAAAACTGTTTTTT.

The rearrangement uses TRBV5-1 and TRBJ1-1; the match to TRBD1 covers 7 bases. V lost 0 bases to trimming and J lost 1 base; unmatched junction nucleotides: 3. Germline V gene sequence: CDR1 SGHRS, CDR2 YFSETQ. The CDR3 sequence is 15 residues long. CDR3 sequence (DNA): TGCGCCAGCAGCTTGGTAGCAGGGGGGAACACTGAAGCTTTCTTT. It yields the protein CASSLVAGGNTEAFF. The entire variable domain, with the rest obtained from reference TRBV5-1 and TRBJ1-1, is as follows: KAGVTQTPRYLIKTRGQQVTLSCSPISGHRSVSWYQQTPGQGLQFLFEYFSETQRNKGNFPGRFSGRQFSNSRSEMNVSTLELGDSALYLCASSLVAGGNTEAFFGQGTRLTVV.

This chain uses TRBV6-1 with TRBJ2-7, with TRBD1 matching over 8 bases. The germline CDR1 and CDR2 sequences are MNHNS and SASEGT. The V gene end was trimmed by 4 bases and the J gene end by 6 bases; junction bases not matched to a gene: 5. The CDR3 totals 13 residues. CDR3 coding DNA: TGTGCCAGCAGTGGGTGGACAGGGACCGAGCAGTACGTC. Protein sequence: CASSGWTGTEQYV.

This clone was recorded only once. This chain uses TRBV5-1 with TRBJ2-7, with D perhaps matching TRBD1 (6 bases). V gave up 4 bases and J gave up 6 bases, with 14 bases separating them. The CDR3 length is 13 residues. The V gene's germline CDR1 is SGHRS and CDR2 YFSETQ. CDR3 protein: CASSPGHPPEQYF. CDR3 nucleotides: TGCGCCAGCAGCCCGGGACACCCGCCCGAGCAGTACTTC.

This clone was observed once. The chain has TRBV7-3 and TRBJ1-2, with 7 bases aligning to TRBD1. The CDR3 length is 13 residues. Germline lookup yields CDR1 SGHTA and CDR2 FQGTGA. V lost 5 bases and J lost 6; bases outside the gene matches: 6. The CDR3 DNA follows: TGTGCCAGCAGCCAGGGGGAGGGCGATGGCTACACCTTC. This sequence encodes CASSQGEGDGYTF.

The chain has TRBV6-1 and TRBJ2-7, with D perhaps TRBD1 or TRBD2 (5 bases each). V was pared by 6 bases and J by 6 bases, with 12 bases between. CDR3 length: 12 amino acids. The V gene's germline CDR1 is MNHNS and CDR2 SASEGT. The CDR3 DNA sequence: TGTGCCAGCAGCCCAATGGGACCCGAGCAGTACTTC. As protein: CASSPMGPEQYF.

The chain joins TRBV19 to TRBJ2-2, with 9 positions matching TRBD1. The CDR3 extends over 14 amino acids. Germline V gene lookup returns CDR1 LNHDA and CDR2 SQIVND (reference sequence). Trimming removed 11 bases from V and 1 base from J; junction bases left unmatched: 5. The CDR3 DNA sequence: TGTGCCGTCCGGGGACAGGGGAACACCGGGGAGCTGTTTTTT. As protein: CAVRGQGNTGELFF.